This T cell receptor beta chain comes out of a study of blood T cell repertoires in COVID-19. Study-wide background: T cells, B-cell-depleted T cells, or PBMCs provided the cDNA or gDNA that served as material.

Participants were aged roughly 18 to 90 years, lived in 20 to 25 US areas, and enrolled virtually. Some clones are missing from TCRdb's copy, which holds only in-frame ones; the method was immunoSEQ multiplex PCR. The sample lists 150,000 to 200,000 clones; roughly nine tenths were seen once. The sequence came from a human donor with acute COVID-19. The donor label of this sample is uncertain. Sequenced material: PBMCs or T cells enriched from blood (not recorded which).

CDR3 residues: CSARDRWGYTF. In DNA, the CDR3 is TGCAGCGCAAGGGACAGGTGGGGCTACACCTTC. V is TRBV29-1 and J is TRBJ1-2, with 8 bases fitting TRBD1. Trimming at V came to 7 bases and at J to 8 bases, leaving 6 bases not matched to a gene. The CDR3 contains 11 residues. Germline V gene sequence: CDR1 SQVTM, CDR2 ANQGSEA.